These T cell receptor beta chains were read from a single sample in a study of OX40 agonist ivuxolimab in advanced cancers. The protocol was immunoSEQ multiplex PCR, while the TCRdb copy is restricted to in-frame clones and leaves out a portion. In the table there are tens of thousands of clones, more than 65% of which are singletons. The sequenced sample was CD4+ or CD8+ T cells sorted from blood, obtained in a trial of the OX40 agonist ivuxolimab. Receptor source: an adult with an advanced solid tumor such as melanoma, head and neck, liver or kidney cancer. The CDR3 runs from the conserved cysteine through the conserved F or W. A D gene is named only where the DNA matches it firmly. Clone size is given for some rows only: seen once, a few or many times, or a class if the clone is expanded.

d_call: .; v_call: TRBV7-9; j_call: TRBJ2-7; clone_size: .; cdr3_nt: TGTGCCAGCAGCCTAAACAACTACGAGCAGTACTTC; cdr3_aa: CASSLNNYEQYF
d_call: .; v_call: TRBV19; j_call: TRBJ2-7; clone_size: .; cdr3_nt: TGTGCCAGTAGAGGCAGGGGAGAGGGATGGTACGAGCAGTACTTC; cdr3_aa: CASRGRGEGWYEQYF
d_call: .; v_call: TRBV7-3; j_call: TRBJ2-7; clone_size: .; cdr3_nt: TGTGCCAGCAGCGGAACTCCCTTGTCCTACGAGCAGTACTTC; cdr3_aa: CASSGTPLSYEQYF
d_call: TRBD1; v_call: TRBV7-9; j_call: TRBJ2-3; clone_size: .; cdr3_nt: TGTGCCGGCGTACAGGGGGGCACAGATACGCAGTATTTT; cdr3_aa: CAGVQGGTDTQYF
d_call: .; v_call: TRBV9; j_call: TRBJ2-1; clone_size: .; cdr3_nt: TGTGCCAGCAGCGTAGCTATAGGGCGGGTCCTAAGCTCCTACAATGAGCAGTTCTTC; cdr3_aa: CASSVAIGRVLSSYNEQFF
d_call: .; v_call: TRBV2; j_call: TRBJ2-3; clone_size: .; cdr3_nt: TGTGCCAGCCTCCGACAACCCCTAGGTAACACAGATACGCAGTATTTT; cdr3_aa: CASLRQPLGNTDTQYF
d_call: .; v_call: TRBV5-1; j_call: TRBJ2-5; clone_size: .; cdr3_nt: TGCGCCAGCAGCTTGTCTGGAGCGAGAGAGCAAGAGACCCAGTACTTC; cdr3_aa: CASSLSGAREQETQYF
d_call: TRBD2; v_call: TRBV5-6; j_call: TRBJ2-5; clone_size: .; cdr3_nt: TGTGCCAGCAGCTACATAGCGGGAGGGAGGGAGACCCAGTACTTC; cdr3_aa: CASSYIAGGRETQYF
d_call: .; v_call: TRBV9; j_call: TRBJ2-7; clone_size: .; cdr3_nt: TGTGCCAGCAGCGTAGGAACAGCCCCCTACGAGCAGTACTTC; cdr3_aa: CASSVGTAPYEQYF
d_call: .; v_call: TRBV7-9; j_call: TRBJ2-1; clone_size: .; cdr3_nt: TGTGCCAGCAGCTTAGAATTGGGGAGAAACTCCTACAATGAGCAGTTCTTC; cdr3_aa: CASSLELGRNSYNEQFF
d_call: .; v_call: TRBV5-1; j_call: TRBJ1-1; clone_size: .; cdr3_nt: TGCGCCAGCAGACTGGGGGTGGGCGGCACTGAAGCTTTCTTT; cdr3_aa: CASRLGVGGTEAFF
d_call: .; v_call: TRBV2; j_call: TRBJ1-2; clone_size: .; cdr3_nt: TGTGCCACGAGGCTGGGGAGTAACTATGGCTACACCTTC; cdr3_aa: CATRLGSNYGYTF
d_call: .; v_call: TRBV7-8; j_call: TRBJ1-5; clone_size: .; cdr3_nt: TGTGCCAGCAGCTTAGAGTCGGAGAATCAGCAGCCCCAGCATTTT; cdr3_aa: CASSLESENQQPQHF
d_call: .; v_call: TRBV19; j_call: TRBJ1-5; clone_size: once; cdr3_nt: TGTGCCAGTAGTATAGAGTCAGGGGGCAATCAGCCCCAGCATTTT; cdr3_aa: CASSIESGGNQPQHF
d_call: TRBD1; v_call: TRBV14; j_call: TRBJ2-7; clone_size: .; cdr3_nt: TGTGCCAGCAGCCAACGGACAGGGGGCCTTTCCTACGAGCAGTACTTC; cdr3_aa: CASSQRTGGLSYEQYF
d_call: .; v_call: TRBV7-8; j_call: TRBJ1-1; clone_size: few; cdr3_nt: TGTGCCAGCAGCCTCCGGGAGGGGAACACTGAAGCTTTCTTT; cdr3_aa: CASSLREGNTEAFF
d_call: TRBD2; v_call: TRBV4-2; j_call: TRBJ2-1; clone_size: .; cdr3_nt: TGTGCCAGCAGCCAGGGAGGCGGGGGGGCAGATGAGCAGTTCTTC; cdr3_aa: CASSQGGGGADEQFF
d_call: TRBD2; v_call: TRBV7-2; j_call: TRBJ2-7; clone_size: .; cdr3_nt: TGTGCCAGCAGCTTAGATATCCAGCGGGGGAACTACGAGCAGTACTTC; cdr3_aa: CASSLDIQRGNYEQYF
d_call: .; v_call: TRBV18; j_call: TRBJ2-3; clone_size: .; cdr3_nt: TGTGCCAGCTCACCGCGCGGAGAGGGGGGCGGTACGCAGTATTTT; cdr3_aa: CASSPRGEGGGTQYF
d_call: TRBD2; v_call: TRBV7-9; j_call: TRBJ2-7; clone_size: few; cdr3_nt: TGTGCCAGCAGCTTTAGCGGGAGGCCCTCTAACGAGCAGTACTTC; cdr3_aa: CASSFSGRPSNEQYF
d_call: .; v_call: TRBV9; j_call: TRBJ2-2; clone_size: .; cdr3_nt: TGTGCCAGCAGCGTAGACGTCAGCTTGGACACCGGGGAGCTGTTTTTT; cdr3_aa: CASSVDVSLDTGELFF
d_call: .; v_call: TRBV18; j_call: TRBJ1-1; clone_size: .; cdr3_nt: TGTGCCAGCTCATCCGTACGAGTGGACACTGAAGCTTTCTTT; cdr3_aa: CASSSVRVDTEAFF
d_call: .; v_call: TRBV6-5; j_call: TRBJ1-5; clone_size: medium-sized; cdr3_nt: TGTGCCAGCAGTTATACACCGCCCCAGGGGAATCAGCCCCAGCATTTT; cdr3_aa: CASSYTPPQGNQPQHF
d_call: TRBD1; v_call: TRBV2; j_call: TRBJ1-5; clone_size: .; cdr3_nt: TGTGCCAGCAGTAACAGGGGGCTGCGGAATCAGCCCCAGCATTTT; cdr3_aa: CASSNRGLRNQPQHF
d_call: .; v_call: TRBV21-1; j_call: TRBJ2-7; clone_size: .; cdr3_nt: TGTGCCAGCAGCAGCCGGGACAGGGGTGAGGAGCAGTACTTC; cdr3_aa: CASSSRDRGEEQYF
d_call: .; v_call: TRBV6-5; j_call: TRBJ2-5; clone_size: .; cdr3_nt: TGTGCCAGCAGTTACTCGCTAACCCAAGAGACCCAGTACTTC; cdr3_aa: CASSYSLTQETQYF
d_call: TRBD1; v_call: TRBV5-1; j_call: TRBJ1-1; clone_size: .; cdr3_nt: TGCGCCAGCAGCTTAACAGGGGAAAGCACTGAAGCTTTCTTT; cdr3_aa: CASSLTGESTEAFF
d_call: TRBD1; v_call: TRBV7-3; j_call: TRBJ2-3; clone_size: .; cdr3_nt: TGTGCCAGCAGCGAGGGGGCTAGCACAGATACGCAGTATTTT; cdr3_aa: CASSEGASTDTQYF
d_call: .; v_call: TRBV21-1; j_call: TRBJ2-5; clone_size: .; cdr3_nt: TGTGCCAGCAGCAAACGGGCAGAAGAGACCCAGTACTTC; cdr3_aa: CASSKRAEETQYF
d_call: TRBD2; v_call: TRBV18; j_call: TRBJ2-1; clone_size: .; cdr3_nt: TGTGCCAGCGCCGGGACTAGCGGCTACAATGAGCAGTTCTTC; cdr3_aa: CASAGTSGYNEQFF
d_call: .; v_call: TRBV5-1; j_call: TRBJ1-1; clone_size: .; cdr3_nt: TGCGCCAGCAGCGACAATCAGGGAACTGAAGCTTTCTTT; cdr3_aa: CASSDNQGTEAFF
d_call: .; v_call: TRBV6-6; j_call: TRBJ1-1; clone_size: few; cdr3_nt: TGTGCCAGCAGTCACATGAACACTGAAGCTTTCTTT; cdr3_aa: CASSHMNTEAFF
d_call: .; v_call: TRBV5-1; j_call: TRBJ1-1; clone_size: .; cdr3_nt: TGCGCCAGCAGCTTGGTTTGGGGTCGGATGAACACTGAAGCTTTCTTT; cdr3_aa: CASSLVWGRMNTEAFF
d_call: TRBD1; v_call: TRBV27; j_call: TRBJ1-2; clone_size: .; cdr3_nt: TGTGCCAGCAGCCAACCGGGACAGGGAGGTGGCTACACCTTC; cdr3_aa: CASSQPGQGGGYTF
d_call: TRBD1; v_call: TRBV27; j_call: TRBJ1-2; clone_size: .; cdr3_nt: TGTGCCAGCAGTTCCGGTCAGACAGGGCATGGCTACACCTTC; cdr3_aa: CASSSGQTGHGYTF
d_call: .; v_call: TRBV5-1; j_call: TRBJ2-2; clone_size: .; cdr3_nt: TGCGCCAGCAGCTTGGCCACAGGGACCAACACCGGGGAGCTGTTTTTT; cdr3_aa: CASSLATGTNTGELFF
d_call: TRBD2; v_call: TRBV11-2; j_call: TRBJ2-7; clone_size: once; cdr3_nt: TGTGCCAGCAGCTTAGAGAGCGGGAGAAGGGCCTACGAGCAGTACTTC; cdr3_aa: CASSLESGRRAYEQYF
d_call: .; v_call: TRBV6-4; j_call: TRBJ2-5; clone_size: .; cdr3_nt: TGTGCCAGCAGTGACGGCAGGGCCCCCCAAGAGACCCAGTACTTC; cdr3_aa: CASSDGRAPQETQYF